This is a list of T cell receptor beta chains from one sample in a study of blood T cells in healthy people across ages. TCRdb redid the calling of the 5' RACE reads with MiXCR, one entry per CDR3 protein. This sample has 700,000 or so distinct CDR3 sequences, with 40% to 45% found just once. Sequenced material: blood. These TCRs come from a man older than 75 in good health. Both conserved end residues are part of each CDR3. The D gene is left open where the match is weak. Clone size is stated in some rows and not others, as once, few, many or a class when expanded.

j_gene: TRBJ2-3; len: 15; d_gene: TRBD2; v_gene: TRBV7-9; abundance: -; CDR3nt: TGTGCCAGCAGCTTACTAGCGGGGACCACAGATACGCAGTATTTT; CDR3aa: CASSLLAGTTDTQYF
j_gene: TRBJ2-4; len: 16; d_gene: -; v_gene: TRBV7-2; abundance: -; CDR3nt: TGTGCCAGCAGCTTAGGAGGCCCCCGGGACGGAAACATTCAGTACTTC; CDR3aa: CASSLGGPRDGNIQYF
j_gene: TRBJ2-1; len: 14; d_gene: TRBD2; v_gene: TRBV25-1; abundance: few; CDR3nt: TGTGCCACTTCAAGCGGGAGCTCCTACAATGAGCAGTTCTTC; CDR3aa: CATSSGSSYNEQFF
j_gene: TRBJ2-7; len: 16; d_gene: -; v_gene: TRBV6-4; abundance: -; CDR3nt: TGTGCCAGCAGTGTCCAAGGACTGGAAAAATCCTACGAGCAGTACTTC; CDR3aa: CASSVQGLEKSYEQYF
j_gene: TRBJ2-1; len: 15; d_gene: -; v_gene: TRBV7-2; abundance: -; CDR3nt: TGTGCCAGCAGCTTAGGCAGAGCGCTAACAATTGAGCAGTTCTTC; CDR3aa: CASSLGRALTIEQFF
j_gene: TRBJ2-7; len: 14; d_gene: -; v_gene: TRBV6-2/TRBV6-3; abundance: few; CDR3nt: TGTGCCAGCCTAGATAAGGGGCGGATCTACGAGCAGTACTTC; CDR3aa: CASLDKGRIYEQYF
j_gene: TRBJ2-7; len: 15; d_gene: TRBD1; v_gene: TRBV7-2; abundance: -; CDR3nt: TGTGCCAGCAGCCAGTCCGGGACAGGGATGGAACAGCAGTACTTC; CDR3aa: CASSQSGTGMEQQYF
j_gene: TRBJ2-1; len: 15; d_gene: -; v_gene: TRBV6-2/TRBV6-3; abundance: -; CDR3nt: TGTGCCAGCAGTCCTGGCAGATTCATTTACAATGAGCAGTTCTTC; CDR3aa: CASSPGRFIYNEQFF
j_gene: TRBJ2-7; len: 17; d_gene: TRBD1; v_gene: TRBV7-2; abundance: -; CDR3nt: TGTGCCAGCACCAAGCCGGGGACAGGGGGCTATCCCTACGAGCAGTACTTC; CDR3aa: CASTKPGTGGYPYEQYF
j_gene: TRBJ2-7; len: 14; d_gene: -; v_gene: TRBV5-1; abundance: -; CDR3nt: TGCGCTTCCTCGTGGGGGGTCTCGAGCTACGAGCAGTACTTC; CDR3aa: CASSWGVSSYEQYF
j_gene: TRBJ1-2; len: 15; d_gene: TRBD1; v_gene: TRBV20-1; abundance: -; CDR3nt: TGCAGTGCTAGAGCCGAGACAGGGAATAACTATGGCTACACCTTC; CDR3aa: CSARAETGNNYGYTF
j_gene: TRBJ2-5; len: 15; d_gene: TRBD1; v_gene: TRBV14; abundance: -; CDR3nt: TGTGCCAGCAGCCAAGACTCCGACAGGGTCGATGAGCAGTACTTC; CDR3aa: CASSQDSDRVDEQYF
j_gene: TRBJ2-3; len: 15; d_gene: TRBD1; v_gene: TRBV29-1; abundance: few; CDR3nt: TGCAGCGTTAACGGACAGGGGGCGAGCACAGATACGCAGTATTTT; CDR3aa: CSVNGQGASTDTQYF
j_gene: TRBJ2-7; len: 14; d_gene: TRBD2; v_gene: TRBV6-2/TRBV6-3; abundance: -; CDR3nt: TGTGCCAGCAGTACGCGGGGGAGCTCCTACGAGCAGTACTTC; CDR3aa: CASSTRGSSYEQYF
j_gene: TRBJ2-1; len: 18; d_gene: -; v_gene: TRBV21-1; abundance: -; CDR3nt: TGTGCCAGCAGCCAACCGGGACACCTAAGGGCCTATATCGATGAGCAGTTCTTC; CDR3aa: CASSQPGHLRAYIDEQFF
j_gene: TRBJ2-7; len: 14; d_gene: -; v_gene: TRBV3-1; abundance: few; CDR3nt: TGTGCCAGCAGCGTTTCCGGGCTCACCTACGAGCAGTACTTC; CDR3aa: CASSVSGLTYEQYF
j_gene: TRBJ2-3; len: 14; d_gene: -; v_gene: TRBV11-3; abundance: -; CDR3nt: TGTGCCAGCAGCTTACACACCGGCACAGATACGCAGTATTTT; CDR3aa: CASSLHTGTDTQYF
j_gene: TRBJ2-7; len: 10; d_gene: -; v_gene: TRBV3-1; abundance: many; CDR3nt: TGTGCCACCCCCCCTTCCGGGGGGTACTTC; CDR3aa: CATPPSGGYF
j_gene: TRBJ2-5; len: 15; d_gene: TRBD1; v_gene: TRBV29-1; abundance: many; CDR3nt: TGCAGCGTGGTACCGGGACAGGGGGGCCAAGAGACCCAGTACTTC; CDR3aa: CSVVPGQGGQETQYF
j_gene: TRBJ2-3; len: 16; d_gene: -; v_gene: TRBV5-6; abundance: -; CDR3nt: TGTGCCAGCGAAGAGTGGGGGGGGGCCTCCACAGATACGCAGTATTTT; CDR3aa: CASEEWGGASTDTQYF
j_gene: TRBJ2-3; len: 14; d_gene: TRBD1; v_gene: TRBV29-1; abundance: many; CDR3nt: TGCAGCGTCGCAGGAGCAGGGACAGGAGATACGCAGTATTTT; CDR3aa: CSVAGAGTGDTQYF
j_gene: TRBJ2-5; len: 12; d_gene: -; v_gene: TRBV29-1; abundance: many; CDR3nt: TGCAGCGGGGGGGTGAACCAAGAGACCCAGTACTTC; CDR3aa: CSGGVNQETQYF
j_gene: TRBJ1-2; len: 12; d_gene: -; v_gene: TRBV15; abundance: -; CDR3nt: TGTGCCACCAGCAGTTTGGGTTATGGCTACACCTTC; CDR3aa: CATSSLGYGYTF
j_gene: TRBJ1-1; len: 14; d_gene: -; v_gene: TRBV5-1; abundance: few; CDR3nt: TGCGCCAGCAGCTTGTCCCAACTCGGCACTGAAGCTTTCTTT; CDR3aa: CASSLSQLGTEAFF
j_gene: TRBJ2-5; len: 15; d_gene: TRBD1; v_gene: TRBV6-5; abundance: few; CDR3nt: TGTGCCAGCAGGCTAGACAGGGGGCGCAGCGAGACCCAGTACTTC; CDR3aa: CASRLDRGRSETQYF
j_gene: TRBJ1-5; len: 13; d_gene: -; v_gene: TRBV29-1; abundance: -; CDR3nt: TGCAGCGTTGGCTTCACGGGTGATCAGCCCCAGCATTTT; CDR3aa: CSVGFTGDQPQHF
j_gene: TRBJ2-3; len: 12; d_gene: -; v_gene: TRBV14; abundance: few; CDR3nt: TGTGCCAGCAGCCAATCCCAGGATACGCAGTATTTT; CDR3aa: CASSQSQDTQYF
j_gene: TRBJ2-7; len: 12; d_gene: -; v_gene: TRBV6-6; abundance: -; CDR3nt: TGTGCCAGCAGTTACCGGTACTGCGAGCAGTACTTC; CDR3aa: CASSYRYCEQYF
j_gene: TRBJ2-5; len: 19; d_gene: TRBD2; v_gene: TRBV11-2; abundance: -; CDR3nt: TGTGCCAGCAGCTTAGGAATCTCAAGACTAGCGGGGGAGTCAGAGACCCAGTACTTC; CDR3aa: CASSLGISRLAGESETQYF
j_gene: TRBJ2-7; len: 14; d_gene: TRBD1; v_gene: TRBV27; abundance: few; CDR3nt: TGTGCCAGCAGTTTGGACAGGTCGGGATTCGAGCAGTACTTC; CDR3aa: CASSLDRSGFEQYF
j_gene: TRBJ2-3; len: 14; d_gene: TRBD2; v_gene: TRBV3-1; abundance: many; CDR3nt: TGTGCCAGCAGCATTAGCGGGGTGGCAGATACGCAGTATTTT; CDR3aa: CASSISGVADTQYF
j_gene: TRBJ2-3; len: 16; d_gene: TRBD2; v_gene: TRBV6-6; abundance: -; CDR3nt: TGTGCCAGCAGTGGAGGACTAGCGGGAGTTGCAGATACGCAGTATTTT; CDR3aa: CASSGGLAGVADTQYF
j_gene: TRBJ2-7; len: 13; d_gene: -; v_gene: TRBV6-2/TRBV6-3; abundance: once; CDR3nt: TGTGCCAGCAGTGTGGCGGGGCTCGGTGAGCAGTACTTC; CDR3aa: CASSVAGLGEQYF
j_gene: TRBJ1-2; len: 16; d_gene: -; v_gene: TRBV29-1; abundance: -; CDR3nt: TGCAGCGTTTCCCCCAGGGTAGGGGTAAGTCGCTATGGCTACACCTTC; CDR3aa: CSVSPRVGVSRYGYTF
j_gene: TRBJ2-7; len: 12; d_gene: -; v_gene: TRBV12-3/TRBV12-4; abundance: few; CDR3nt: TGTGCCAGCAGTTTACTCAGGGCCGAGCAGTACTTC; CDR3aa: CASSLLRAEQYF
j_gene: TRBJ2-4; len: 18; d_gene: TRBD2; v_gene: TRBV28; abundance: few; CDR3nt: TGTGCCAGCAGTTCCGGGACTAGCGGAAACCTAGCCAAAAACATTCAGTACTTC; CDR3aa: CASSSGTSGNLAKNIQYF
j_gene: TRBJ1-6; len: 18; d_gene: TRBD1; v_gene: TRBV6-5; abundance: few; CDR3nt: TGTGCCAGCAGTTACTCCACGTCACCGGGACAGGGAAATTCACCCCTCCACTTT; CDR3aa: CASSYSTSPGQGNSPLHF
j_gene: TRBJ1-4; len: 16; d_gene: -; v_gene: TRBV4-3; abundance: -; CDR3nt: TGCGCCAGCAGCCAACTTAACAGGGCTTCTAATGAAAAACTGTTTTTT; CDR3aa: CASSQLNRASNEKLFF
j_gene: TRBJ2-7; len: 16; d_gene: -; v_gene: TRBV20-1; abundance: few; CDR3nt: TGCAGTGCTAGGGGCCCCAGTAGGGGGACCTCCTACGAGCAGTACTTC; CDR3aa: CSARGPSRGTSYEQYF
j_gene: TRBJ2-3; len: 15; d_gene: -; v_gene: TRBV6-2/TRBV6-3; abundance: few; CDR3nt: TGTGCCAGCAGCCGTCTCCGGATGAGCACAGATACGCAGTATTTT; CDR3aa: CASSRLRMSTDTQYF
j_gene: TRBJ2-2; len: 14; d_gene: -; v_gene: TRBV20-1; abundance: once; CDR3nt: TGCAGTGCTAGCCGGGACTCTTACACCGGGGAGCTGTTTTTT; CDR3aa: CSASRDSYTGELFF
j_gene: TRBJ1-5; len: 13; d_gene: -; v_gene: TRBV20-1; abundance: -; CDR3nt: TGCAGTGCTACAGGGTTCAGCAATCAGCCCCAGCATTTT; CDR3aa: CSATGFSNQPQHF
j_gene: TRBJ2-3; len: 14; d_gene: -; v_gene: TRBV6-2/TRBV6-3; abundance: -; CDR3nt: TGTGCCAGCAGTCACGGACCCCTAGAGATTACGCAGTATTTT; CDR3aa: CASSHGPLEITQYF
j_gene: TRBJ2-3; len: 14; d_gene: -; v_gene: TRBV29-1; abundance: -; CDR3nt: TGCAGCGTTGAACCGGGGGACCCCACAGATACGCAGTATTTT; CDR3aa: CSVEPGDPTDTQYF